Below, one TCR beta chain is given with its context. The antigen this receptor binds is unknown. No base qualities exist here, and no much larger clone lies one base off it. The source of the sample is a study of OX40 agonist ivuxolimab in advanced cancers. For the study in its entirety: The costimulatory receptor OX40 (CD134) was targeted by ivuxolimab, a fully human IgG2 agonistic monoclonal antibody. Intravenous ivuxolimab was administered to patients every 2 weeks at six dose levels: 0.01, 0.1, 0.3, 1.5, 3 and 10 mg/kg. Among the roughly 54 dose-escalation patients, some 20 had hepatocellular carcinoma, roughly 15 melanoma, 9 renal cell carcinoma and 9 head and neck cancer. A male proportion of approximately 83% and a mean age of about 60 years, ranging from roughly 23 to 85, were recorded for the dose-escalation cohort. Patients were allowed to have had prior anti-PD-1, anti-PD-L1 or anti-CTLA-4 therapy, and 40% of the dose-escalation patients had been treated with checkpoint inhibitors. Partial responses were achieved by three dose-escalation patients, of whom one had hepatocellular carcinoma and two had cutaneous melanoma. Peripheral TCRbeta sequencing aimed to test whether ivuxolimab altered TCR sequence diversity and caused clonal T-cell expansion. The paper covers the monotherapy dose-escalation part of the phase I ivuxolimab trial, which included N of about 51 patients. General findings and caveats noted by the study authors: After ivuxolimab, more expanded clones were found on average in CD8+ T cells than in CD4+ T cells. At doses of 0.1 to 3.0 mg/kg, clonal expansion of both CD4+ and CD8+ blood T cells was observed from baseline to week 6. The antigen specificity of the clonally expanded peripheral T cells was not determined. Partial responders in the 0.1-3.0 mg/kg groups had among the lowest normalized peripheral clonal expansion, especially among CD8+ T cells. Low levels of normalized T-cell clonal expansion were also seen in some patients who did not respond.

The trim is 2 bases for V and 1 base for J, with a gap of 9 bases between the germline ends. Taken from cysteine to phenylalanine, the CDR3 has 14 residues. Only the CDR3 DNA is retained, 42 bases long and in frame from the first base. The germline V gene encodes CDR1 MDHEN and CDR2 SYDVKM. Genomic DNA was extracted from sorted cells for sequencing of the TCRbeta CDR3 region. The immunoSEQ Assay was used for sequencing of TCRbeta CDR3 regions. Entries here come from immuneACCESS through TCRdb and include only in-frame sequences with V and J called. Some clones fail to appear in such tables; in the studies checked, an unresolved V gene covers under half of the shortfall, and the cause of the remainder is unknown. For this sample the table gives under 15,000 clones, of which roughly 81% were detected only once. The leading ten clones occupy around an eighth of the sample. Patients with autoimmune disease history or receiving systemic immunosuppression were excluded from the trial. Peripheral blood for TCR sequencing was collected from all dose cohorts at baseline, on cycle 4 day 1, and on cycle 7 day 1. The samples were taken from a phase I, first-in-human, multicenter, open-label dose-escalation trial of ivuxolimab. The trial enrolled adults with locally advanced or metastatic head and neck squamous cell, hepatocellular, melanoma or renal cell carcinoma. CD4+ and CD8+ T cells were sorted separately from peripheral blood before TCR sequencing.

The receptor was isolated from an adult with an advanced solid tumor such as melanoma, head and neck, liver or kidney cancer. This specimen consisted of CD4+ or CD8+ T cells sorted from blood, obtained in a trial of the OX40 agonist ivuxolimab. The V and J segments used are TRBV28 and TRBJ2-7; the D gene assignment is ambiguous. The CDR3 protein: CASSLTGLSYEQYF. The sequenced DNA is TGTGCCAGCAGTTTAACGGGTCTTTCCTACGAGCAGTACTTC.